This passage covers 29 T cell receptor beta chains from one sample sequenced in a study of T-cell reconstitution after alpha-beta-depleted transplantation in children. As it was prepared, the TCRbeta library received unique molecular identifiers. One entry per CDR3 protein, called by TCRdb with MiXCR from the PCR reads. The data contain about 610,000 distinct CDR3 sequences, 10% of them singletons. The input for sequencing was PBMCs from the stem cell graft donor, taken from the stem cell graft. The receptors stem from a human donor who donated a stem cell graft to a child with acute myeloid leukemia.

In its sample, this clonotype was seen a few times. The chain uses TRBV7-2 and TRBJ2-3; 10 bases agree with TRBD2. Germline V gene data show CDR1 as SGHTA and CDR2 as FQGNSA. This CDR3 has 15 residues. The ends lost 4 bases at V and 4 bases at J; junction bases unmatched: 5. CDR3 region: CASSSGTSASDTQYF. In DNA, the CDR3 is TGTGCCAGCAGCTCCGGGACTAGCGCCTCAGATACGCAGTATTTT. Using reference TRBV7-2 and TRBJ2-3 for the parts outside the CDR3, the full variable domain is GAGVSQSPSNKVTEKGKDVELRCDPISGHTALYWYRQSLGQGLEFLIYFQGNSAPDKSGLPSDRFSAERTGGSVSTLTIQRTQQEDSAVYLCASSSGTSASDTQYFGPGTRLTVL.

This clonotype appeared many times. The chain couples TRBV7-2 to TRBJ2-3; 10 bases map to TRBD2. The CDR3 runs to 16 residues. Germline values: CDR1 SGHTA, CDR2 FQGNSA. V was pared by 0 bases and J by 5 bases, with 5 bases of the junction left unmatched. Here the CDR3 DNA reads TGTGCCAGCAGCTTAGCACGAGCGGGAGGGCGAGATACGCAGTATTTT. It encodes CASSLARAGGRDTQYF.

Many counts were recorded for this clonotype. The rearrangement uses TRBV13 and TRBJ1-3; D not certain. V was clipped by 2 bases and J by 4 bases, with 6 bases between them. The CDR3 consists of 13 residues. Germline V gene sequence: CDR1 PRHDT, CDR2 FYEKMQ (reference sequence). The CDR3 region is CASSLRVGNTIYF. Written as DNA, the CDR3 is TGTGCCAGCAGCTTAAGAGTGGGAAACACCATATATTTT.

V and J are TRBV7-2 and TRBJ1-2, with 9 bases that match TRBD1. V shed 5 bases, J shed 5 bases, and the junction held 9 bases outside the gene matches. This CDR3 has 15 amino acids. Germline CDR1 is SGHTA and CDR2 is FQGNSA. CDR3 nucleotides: TGTGCCAGCAGCGTCGACAGGGGGAGCGGGTATGGCTACACCTTC. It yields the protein CASSVDRGSGYGYTF. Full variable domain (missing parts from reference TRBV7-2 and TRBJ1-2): GAGVSQSPSNKVTEKGKDVELRCDPISGHTALYWYRQSLGQGLEFLIYFQGNSAPDKSGLPSDRFSAERTGGSVSTLTIQRTQQEDSAVYLCASSVDRGSGYGYTFGSGTRLTVV.

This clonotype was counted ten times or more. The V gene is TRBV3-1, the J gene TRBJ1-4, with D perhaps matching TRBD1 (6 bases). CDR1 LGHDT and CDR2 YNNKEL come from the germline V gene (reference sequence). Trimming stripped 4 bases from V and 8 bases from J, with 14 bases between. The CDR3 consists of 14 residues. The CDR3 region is CASSLQGSREKLFF. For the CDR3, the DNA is TGTGCCAGCAGCCTCCAGGGGTCTAGAGAAAAACTGTTTTTT.

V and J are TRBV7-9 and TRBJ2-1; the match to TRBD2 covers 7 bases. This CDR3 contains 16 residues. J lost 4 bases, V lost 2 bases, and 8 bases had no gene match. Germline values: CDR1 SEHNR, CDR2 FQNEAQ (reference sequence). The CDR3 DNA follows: TGTGCCAGCAGCTTACACCAGCGGGGTGGGTACAATGAGCAGTTCTTC. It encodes CASSLHQRGGYNEQFF.

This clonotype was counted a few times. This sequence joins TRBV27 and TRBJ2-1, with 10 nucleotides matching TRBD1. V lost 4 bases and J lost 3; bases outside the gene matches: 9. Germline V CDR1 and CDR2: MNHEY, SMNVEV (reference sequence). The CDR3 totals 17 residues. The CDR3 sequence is CASSSYQGQGVYNEQFF. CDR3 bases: TGTGCCAGCAGTTCGTACCAAGGACAGGGGGTCTACAATGAGCAGTTCTTC.

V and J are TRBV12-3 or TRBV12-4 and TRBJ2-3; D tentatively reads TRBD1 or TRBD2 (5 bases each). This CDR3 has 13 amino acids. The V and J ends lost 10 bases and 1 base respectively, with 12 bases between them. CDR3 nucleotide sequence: TGTGCCACCCCCGAGGGGCGCACAGATACGCAGTATTTT. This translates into CATPEGRTDTQYF.

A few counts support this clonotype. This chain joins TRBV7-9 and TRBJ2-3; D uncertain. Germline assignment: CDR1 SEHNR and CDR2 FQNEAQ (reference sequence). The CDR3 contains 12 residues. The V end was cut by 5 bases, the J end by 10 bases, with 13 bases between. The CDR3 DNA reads TGTGCCAGCAGCCCTGACGCCGTTGCGCAGTATTTT. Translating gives CASSPDAVAQYF.

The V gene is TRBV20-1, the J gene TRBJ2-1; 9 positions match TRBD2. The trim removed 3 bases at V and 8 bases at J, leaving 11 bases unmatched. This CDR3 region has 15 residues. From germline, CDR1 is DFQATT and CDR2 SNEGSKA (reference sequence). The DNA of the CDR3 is TGCAGTGCTAGTGAAGCGGGAGGACGGGTGGATGAGCAGTTCTTC. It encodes CSASEAGGRVDEQFF.

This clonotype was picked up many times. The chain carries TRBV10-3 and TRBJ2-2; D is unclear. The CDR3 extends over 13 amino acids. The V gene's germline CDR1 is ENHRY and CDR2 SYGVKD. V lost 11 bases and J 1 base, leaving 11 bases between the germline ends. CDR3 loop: CAGSLGNTGELFF. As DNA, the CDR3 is TGTGCCGGCTCCCTGGGGAACACCGGGGAGCTGTTTTTT.

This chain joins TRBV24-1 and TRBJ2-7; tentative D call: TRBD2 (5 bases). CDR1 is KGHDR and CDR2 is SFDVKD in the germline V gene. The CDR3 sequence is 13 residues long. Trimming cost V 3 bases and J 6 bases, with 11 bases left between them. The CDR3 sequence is CATSDQVGVEQYF. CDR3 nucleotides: TGTGCCACCAGTGATCAGGTCGGGGTCGAGCAGTACTTC.

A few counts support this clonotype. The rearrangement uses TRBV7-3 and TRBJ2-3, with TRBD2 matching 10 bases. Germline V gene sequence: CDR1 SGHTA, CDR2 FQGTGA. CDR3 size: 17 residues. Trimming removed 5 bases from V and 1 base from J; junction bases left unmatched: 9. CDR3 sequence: CASSKGLATYGTDTQYF. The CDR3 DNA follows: TGTGCCAGCAGCAAGGGACTAGCGACCTATGGCACAGATACGCAGTATTTT.

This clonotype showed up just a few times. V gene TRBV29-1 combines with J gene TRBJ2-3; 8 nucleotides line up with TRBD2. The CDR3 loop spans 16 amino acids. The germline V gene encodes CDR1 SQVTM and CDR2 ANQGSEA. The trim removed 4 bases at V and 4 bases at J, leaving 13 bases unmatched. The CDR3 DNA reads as TGCAGCGTTGGAGGAAAGGCGGGAGGCCGTGCAGATACGCAGTATTTT. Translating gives CSVGGKAGGRADTQYF.

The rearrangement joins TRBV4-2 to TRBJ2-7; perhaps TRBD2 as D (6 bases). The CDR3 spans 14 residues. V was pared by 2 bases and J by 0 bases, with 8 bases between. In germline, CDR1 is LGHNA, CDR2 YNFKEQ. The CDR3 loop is CASSQPTSSYEQYF. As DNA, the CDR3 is TGTGCCAGCAGCCAACCGACTAGCTCCTACGAGCAGTACTTC.

DNA for the CDR3: TGTGCCACCAGCCCCTCATTGTCCGGCTCTAGCACTGGGGCCAACGTCCTGACTTTC. This codes for CATSPSLSGSSTGANVLTF. The chain links TRBV15 to TRBJ2-6, with a weak D call TRBD2 (5 bases). The germline gives CDR1 LNHNV, CDR2 YYDKDF (reference sequence). The V end was cut by 5 bases, the J end by 2 bases, with 22 bases between. The CDR3 is 19 amino acids.

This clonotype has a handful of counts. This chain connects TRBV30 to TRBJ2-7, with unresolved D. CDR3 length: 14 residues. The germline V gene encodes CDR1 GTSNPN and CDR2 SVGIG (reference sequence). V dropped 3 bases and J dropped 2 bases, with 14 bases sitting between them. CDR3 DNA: TGTGCCTGGAGCCTAACCGGTTTGGCCTACGAGCAGTACTTC. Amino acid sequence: CAWSLTGLAYEQYF.

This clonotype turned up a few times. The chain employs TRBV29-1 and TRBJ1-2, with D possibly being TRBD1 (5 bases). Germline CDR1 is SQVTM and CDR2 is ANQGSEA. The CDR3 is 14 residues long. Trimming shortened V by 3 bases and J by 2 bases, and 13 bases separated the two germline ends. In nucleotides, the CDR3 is TGCAGCGTTGATATCACGGGGACGAACTATGGCTACACCTTC. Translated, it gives CSVDITGTNYGYTF.

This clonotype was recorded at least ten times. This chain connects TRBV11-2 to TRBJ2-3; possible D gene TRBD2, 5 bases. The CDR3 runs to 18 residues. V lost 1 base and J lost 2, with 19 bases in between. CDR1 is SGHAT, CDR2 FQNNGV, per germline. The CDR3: CASSLVIPGLSTTDTQYF. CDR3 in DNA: TGTGCCAGCAGCTTAGTAATTCCCGGACTCTCTACCACAGATACGCAGTATTTT.

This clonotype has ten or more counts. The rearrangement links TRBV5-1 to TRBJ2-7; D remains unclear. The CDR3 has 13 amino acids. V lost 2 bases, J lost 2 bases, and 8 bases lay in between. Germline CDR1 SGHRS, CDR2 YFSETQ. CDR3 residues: CASSFTDTYEQYF. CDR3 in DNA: TGCGCCAGCAGCTTCACAGACACCTACGAGCAGTACTTC.

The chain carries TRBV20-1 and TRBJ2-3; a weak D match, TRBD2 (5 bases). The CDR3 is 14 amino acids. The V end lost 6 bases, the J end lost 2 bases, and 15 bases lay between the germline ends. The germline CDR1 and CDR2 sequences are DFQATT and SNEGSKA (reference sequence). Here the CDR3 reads CSAAPDLPTDTQYF. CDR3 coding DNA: TGCAGTGCAGCTCCGGACTTACCCACAGATACGCAGTATTTT.

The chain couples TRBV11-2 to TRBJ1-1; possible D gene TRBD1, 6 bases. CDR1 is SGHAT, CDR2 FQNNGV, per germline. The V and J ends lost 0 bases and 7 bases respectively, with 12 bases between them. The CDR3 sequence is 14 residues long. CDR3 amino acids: CASSLEQGRVEAFF. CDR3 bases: TGTGCCAGCAGCTTAGAGCAGGGGCGGGTTGAAGCTTTCTTT.

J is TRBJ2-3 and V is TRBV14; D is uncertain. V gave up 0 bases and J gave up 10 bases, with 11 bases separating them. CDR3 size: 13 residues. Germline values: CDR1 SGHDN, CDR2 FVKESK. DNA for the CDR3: TGTGCCAGCAGCCAAGATAGTCTCGGTTCGCAGTATTTT. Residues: CASSQDSLGSQYF.

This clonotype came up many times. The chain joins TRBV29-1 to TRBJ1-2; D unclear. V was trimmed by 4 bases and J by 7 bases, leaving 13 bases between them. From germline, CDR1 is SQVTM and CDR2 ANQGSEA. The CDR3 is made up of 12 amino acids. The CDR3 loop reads CSVAPSPGGYTF. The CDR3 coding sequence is TGCAGCGTTGCGCCGAGCCCGGGTGGCTACACCTTC.

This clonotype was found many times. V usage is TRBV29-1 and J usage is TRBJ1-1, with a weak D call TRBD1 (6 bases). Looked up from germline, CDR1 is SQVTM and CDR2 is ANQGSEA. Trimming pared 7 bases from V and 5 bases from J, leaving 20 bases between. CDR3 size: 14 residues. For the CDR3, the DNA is TGCAGCGGGCGCCCGTGGGGGGCGCCAACTGAAGCTTTCTTT. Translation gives CSGRPWGAPTEAFF.

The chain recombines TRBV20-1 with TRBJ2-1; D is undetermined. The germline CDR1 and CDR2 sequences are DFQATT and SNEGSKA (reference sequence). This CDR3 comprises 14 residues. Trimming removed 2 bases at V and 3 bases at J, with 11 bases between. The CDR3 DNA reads TGCAGTGCTAGAAGACTCGTTTTCTACAATGAGCAGTTCTTC. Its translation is CSARRLVFYNEQFF.

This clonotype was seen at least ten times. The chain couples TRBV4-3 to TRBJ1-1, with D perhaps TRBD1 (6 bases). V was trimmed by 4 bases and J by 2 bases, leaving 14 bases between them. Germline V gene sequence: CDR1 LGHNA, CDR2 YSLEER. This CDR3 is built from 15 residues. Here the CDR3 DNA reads TGCGCCAGCAGCCCAGAGGGGGACGGCAACACTGAAGCTTTCTTT. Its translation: CASSPEGDGNTEAFF.

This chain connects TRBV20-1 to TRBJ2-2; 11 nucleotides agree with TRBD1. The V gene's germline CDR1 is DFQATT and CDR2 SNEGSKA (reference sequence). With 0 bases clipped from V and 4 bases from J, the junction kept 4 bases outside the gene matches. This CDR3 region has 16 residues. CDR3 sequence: CSARDWDRGVTGELFF. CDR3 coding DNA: TGCAGTGCTAGAGATTGGGACAGGGGGGTCACCGGGGAGCTGTTTTTT.

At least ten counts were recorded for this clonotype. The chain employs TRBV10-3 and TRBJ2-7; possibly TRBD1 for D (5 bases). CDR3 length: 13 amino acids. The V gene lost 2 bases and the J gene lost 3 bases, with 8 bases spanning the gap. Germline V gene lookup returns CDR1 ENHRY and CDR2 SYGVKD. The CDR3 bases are TGTGCCATCAGTGAGCTTAGGGGCTACGAGCAGTACTTC. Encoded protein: CAISELRGYEQYF.